This T cell receptor beta chain was sequenced during a study of T cell changes during pregnancy in multiple sclerosis. Profiled with immunoSEQ multiplex PCR; TCRdb holds only in-frame clones, not every one. Here the sample spans roughly 99,000 clones, around 90% being singletons. J lost 4 bases, V lost 1 base, and 7 bases had no gene match. Germline CDR1 and CDR2: SGHVS and FQNEAQ. This CDR3 region has 17 residues. The rearrangement joins TRBV7-8 to TRBJ2-1; 10 nucleotides line up with TRBD2. The source was peripheral blood, collected after pregnancy. The sequence derives from a female donor in good health, enrolled as a control in a pregnancy study. CDR3 in amino acids: CASSLVLAGTTYNEQFF. Written as DNA, the CDR3 is TGTGCCAGCAGCTTAGTACTAGCGGGAACGACATACAATGAGCAGTTCTTC.